The clone carrying this T cell receptor beta chain was recorded a few times. What it binds is unknown. The CDR3 consists of 14 residues. Trimming took 1 base from V and 0 from J, leaving 6 bases between them. From germline, CDR1 is MGHRA and CDR2 YSYEKL. The record originates from a study of early T cells in non-severe SARS-CoV-2 infection. Study-wide points: There was a bias toward anti-spike CD8 responses in VDJdb matching, which missed private and CD4 specificities.

Individual cDNA molecules each received unique molecular identifiers attached to them. TCRdb re-analysed the 5' RACE reads in MiXCR, keeping a single row per CDR3 protein. The sample has tens of thousands of distinct CDR3 sequences; roughly 9.4% are singletons. The TCR was taken from an adult who was a healthcare worker with PCR-confirmed SARS-CoV-2 infection or an uninfected control (not recorded which). The sample here was whole blood, taken at baseline. The chain is built from TRBV4-1 and TRBJ1-1; D gene ambiguous. The CDR3 spells CASSQGDMNTEAFF. The CDR3 DNA reads TGCGCCAGCAGCCAAGGAGACATGAACACTGAAGCTTTCTTT.